These T cell receptor beta chains were read from a single sample in a study of blood T cell repertoires in COVID-19. TCRdb keeps only in-frame clones here, not all; method: immunoSEQ multiplex PCR. Among about 160,000 clones listed, around 86% were seen once. Sequencing used peripheral blood. The receptor set was obtained from a man aged 55 to 70 with COVID-19, enrolled during active disease. CDR3s include the opening cysteine and the closing phenylalanine or tryptophan. A D gene is named only where the DNA matches it firmly. Expanded clones are given a class, and other clones once, few, many or no size at all.

j_call clone_size d_call v_call cdr3_aa cdr3_nt
TRBJ1-1 NA NA TRBV14 CASSQDQNTEAFF TGTGCCAGCAGCCAAGACCAGAACACTGAAGCTTTCTTT
TRBJ1-6 NA NA TRBV6-2/TRBV6-3 CASSYSDSINSPLHF TGTGCCAGCAGTTACTCGGACAGCATCAATTCACCCCTCCACTTT
TRBJ2-3 NA NA TRBV28 CATFAAAGDTQYF TGTGCCACCTTCGCGGCCGCAGGGGATACGCAGTATTTT
TRBJ1-5 NA TRBD1 TRBV7-9 CASSKTGLNQPQHF TGTGCCAGCAGCAAGACAGGGTTGAATCAGCCCCAGCATTTT
TRBJ1-5 NA TRBD1 TRBV11-2 CASSLAVGTVNQPQHF TGTGCCAGCAGCTTAGCCGTGGGGACAGTGAATCAGCCCCAGCATTTT
TRBJ2-7 NA NA TRBV3-1/TRBV3-2 CASSRPAGYEQYF TGTGCCAGCAGCCGTCCTGCCGGTTACGAGCAGTACTTC
TRBJ2-7 NA TRBD2 TRBV10-2 CASRPGTSGIYEQYF TGCGCCAGCAGACCCGGGACTAGCGGAATTTACGAGCAGTACTTC
TRBJ2-7 NA TRBD1 TRBV19 CASRFRPGQGDYEQYF TGTGCCAGTAGATTTCGGCCGGGACAGGGAGACTACGAGCAGTACTTC
TRBJ2-1 NA TRBD1 TRBV19 CASSNGQGFNEQFF TGTGCCAGTAGTAACGGACAGGGGTTCAATGAGCAGTTCTTC
TRBJ1-1 NA NA TRBV18 CASSPRPAAGGTEAFF TGTGCCAGCTCACCACGGCCAGCGGCGGGGGGCACTGAAGCTTTCTTT
TRBJ1-1 NA TRBD1 TRBV7-2 CASSLAETGGREAFF TGTGCCAGCAGCTTAGCGGAGACAGGGGGTCGCGAAGCTTTCTTT
TRBJ1-1 NA NA TRBV6-5 CASTPRGYTEAFF TGTGCCAGCACCCCGCGGGGGTACACTGAAGCTTTCTTT
TRBJ1-6 NA NA TRBV6-1 CASSEENSHSPLHF TGTGCCAGCAGTGAAGAGAACAGCCATTCACCCCTCCACTTT
TRBJ1-2 once TRBD1 TRBV27 CASSKTGPLYGYTF TGTGCCAGCAGTAAGACAGGGCCCCTATACGGCTACACCTTC
TRBJ2-7 NA NA TRBV3-1/TRBV3-2 CASSQGGIYEQYF TGTGCCAGCAGCCAAGGGGGCATCTACGAGCAGTACTTC
TRBJ1-4 NA NA TRBV6-6 CASSSGGNEKLFF TGTGCCAGCAGTAGCGGGGGAAATGAAAAACTGTTTTTT
TRBJ1-3 NA TRBD1 TRBV19 CASSPDRGGNTIYF TGTGCCAGTAGTCCCGACAGGGGAGGAAACACCATATATTTT
TRBJ1-6 NA NA TRBV5-1 CASSLSLSNSPLHF TGCGCCAGCAGCTTGTCACTGAGTAATTCACCCCTCCACTTT
TRBJ2-1 NA TRBD2 TRBV3-1/TRBV3-2 CASSQDGGSSYNEQFF TGTGCCAGCAGCCAAGATGGCGGGAGCTCCTACAATGAGCAGTTCTTC
TRBJ2-1 few TRBD2 TRBV27 CASQALAASGSQNEQFF TGTGCCAGCCAAGCTCTGGCGGCTAGCGGGAGTCAGAATGAGCAGTTCTTC
TRBJ1-4 NA TRBD1 TRBV30 CAWSRGGEEKLFF TGTGCCTGGAGTAGAGGGGGCGAGGAAAAACTGTTTTTT
TRBJ1-2 NA TRBD1 TRBV18 CASSPGQGMLGGYTF TGTGCCAGCTCACCCGGACAGGGAATGTTGGGGGGCTACACCTTC
TRBJ2-1 NA TRBD2 TRBV7-6 CASSLGPLGGSNNEQFF TGTGCCAGCAGCTTAGGCCCCTTGGGAGGGAGTAACAATGAGCAGTTCTTC
TRBJ1-2 NA TRBD1 TRBV19 CASGDSPSYVYGYTF TGTGCCTCCGGGGACAGCCCGAGTTACGTCTATGGCTACACCTTC
TRBJ2-7 NA NA TRBV6-6 CASTGIEDTAYEQYF TGTGCCAGCACCGGAATAGAGGACACCGCCTACGAGCAGTACTTC
TRBJ1-2 NA TRBD1 TRBV2 CASSDQGARGYTF TGTGCCAGCAGTGATCAGGGGGCGAGGGGCTACACCTTC
TRBJ1-6 NA TRBD1 TRBV25-1 CASSVGTDNSPLHF TGTGCCAGCAGTGTCGGGACAGACAATTCACCCCTCCACTTT
TRBJ2-7 NA TRBD1 TRBV6-5 CASNRGTVRSYEQYF TGTGCCAGCAACCGAGGGACAGTACGCTCCTACGAGCAGTACTTC
TRBJ1-4 NA NA TRBV24-1 CATSEAGPNEKLFF TGTGCCACCAGTGAGGCAGGGCCGAATGAAAAACTGTTTTTT
TRBJ1-2 NA NA TRBV30 CAWSVLTGNVNGYTF TGTGCCTGGAGTGTACTAACAGGGAATGTGAATGGCTACACCTTC
TRBJ2-3 NA NA TRBV24-1 CATSGLLIGTQYF TGTGCCACCAGTGGACTGCTGATAGGTACGCAGTATTTT
TRBJ2-7 NA TRBD2 TRBV7-9 CASSLNYGAGAAVEQYF TGTGCCAGCAGCTTGAATTACGGAGCGGGAGCTGCGGTCGAGCAGTACTTC
TRBJ2-1 NA TRBD2 TRBV5-1 CASSGLAVYNEQFF TGCGCCAGCAGTGGGCTAGCGGTATACAATGAGCAGTTCTTC
TRBJ2-3 NA NA TRBV7-9 CASSTQGGGQNTDTQYF TGTGCCAGCAGCACCCAGGGCGGGGGCCAAAACACAGATACGCAGTATTTT
TRBJ1-5 NA NA TRBV27 CASAGQNSNQPQHF TGTGCCAGCGCCGGACAGAATAGCAATCAGCCCCAGCATTTT
TRBJ1-1 NA NA TRBV20-1 CSALRGTEAFF TGCAGTGCTCTAAGGGGGACTGAAGCTTTCTTT
TRBJ2-7 NA NA TRBV7-2 CASSFTLQDYEQYF TGTGCCAGCAGCTTTACCCTACAGGATTACGAGCAGTACTTC
TRBJ1-2 NA NA TRBV5-8 CASSLSRGYGYTF TGTGCCAGCAGCTTGTCAAGGGGGTATGGCTACACCTTC
TRBJ2-7 NA NA TRBV21-1 CAGSTRDRGLF TGTGCCGGCAGCACCCGGGACAGGGGCCTCTTC
TRBJ2-2 NA TRBD2 TRBV4-2 CASSLGTSGGANGELFF TGTGCCAGCAGCCTCGGGACTAGCGGGGGGGCAAACGGGGAGCTGTTTTTT
TRBJ2-1 NA NA TRBV9 CASSVAGTPPGNEQFF TGTGCCAGCAGCGTAGCAGGGACACCCCCGGGTAATGAGCAGTTCTTC
TRBJ2-7 once NA TRBV11-2 CASSLDQGSTYPYEQYF TGTGCCAGCAGCTTAGATCAGGGGTCTACTTACCCCTACGAGCAGTACTTC
TRBJ2-5 NA NA TRBV5-1 CASSLAGQGETQYF TGCGCCAGCAGCTTGGCCGGGCAGGGAGAGACCCAGTACTTC
TRBJ1-1 NA TRBD1 TRBV7-2 CAGLQGVNTEAFF TGTGCCGGATTACAGGGGGTGAACACTGAAGCTTTCTTT
TRBJ2-3 NA NA TRBV21-1 CASSSPDLSNSTDTQYF TGTGCCAGCAGCTCACCGGACTTATCTAATAGCACAGATACGCAGTATTTT
TRBJ2-7 few TRBD1 TRBV5-1 CASSLGQGSYEQYF TGCGCCAGCAGCTTGGGACAGGGCTCCTACGAGCAGTACTTC
TRBJ1-2 NA TRBD1 TRBV7-9 CASSLGKGGEGYTF TGTGCCAGCAGCTTAGGCAAAGGGGGCGAAGGCTACACCTTC
TRBJ2-3 NA NA TRBV5-1 CASSYQRDTQYF TGCGCCAGCAGCTACCAGCGAGATACGCAGTATTTT
TRBJ1-2 NA NA TRBV28 CASSFGRSNYGYTF TGTGCCAGCAGTTTTGGTCGGTCTAACTATGGCTACACCTTC
TRBJ1-5 NA NA TRBV30 CVQNQPQHF TGTGTCCAAAATCAGCCCCAGCATTTT
TRBJ2-3 NA NA TRBV12-3/TRBV12-4 CASSPRGDTQYF TGTGCCAGCAGTCCCCGGGGAGATACGCAGTATTTT